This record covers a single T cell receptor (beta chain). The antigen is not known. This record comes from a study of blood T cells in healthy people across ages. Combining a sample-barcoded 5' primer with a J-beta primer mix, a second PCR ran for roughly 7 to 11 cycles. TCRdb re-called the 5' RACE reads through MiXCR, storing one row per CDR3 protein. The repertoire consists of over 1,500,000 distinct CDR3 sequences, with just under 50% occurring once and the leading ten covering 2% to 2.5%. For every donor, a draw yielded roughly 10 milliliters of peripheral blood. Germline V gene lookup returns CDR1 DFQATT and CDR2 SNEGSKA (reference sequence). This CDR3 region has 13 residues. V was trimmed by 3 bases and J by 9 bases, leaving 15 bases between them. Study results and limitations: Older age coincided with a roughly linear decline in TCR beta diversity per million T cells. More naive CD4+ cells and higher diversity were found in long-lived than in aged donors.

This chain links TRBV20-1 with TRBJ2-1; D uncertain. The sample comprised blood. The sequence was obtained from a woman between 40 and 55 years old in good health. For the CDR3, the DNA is TGCAGTGCTAGGGTCTTAGGGAAGGTTGAGCAGTTCTTC. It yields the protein CSARVLGKVEQFF.